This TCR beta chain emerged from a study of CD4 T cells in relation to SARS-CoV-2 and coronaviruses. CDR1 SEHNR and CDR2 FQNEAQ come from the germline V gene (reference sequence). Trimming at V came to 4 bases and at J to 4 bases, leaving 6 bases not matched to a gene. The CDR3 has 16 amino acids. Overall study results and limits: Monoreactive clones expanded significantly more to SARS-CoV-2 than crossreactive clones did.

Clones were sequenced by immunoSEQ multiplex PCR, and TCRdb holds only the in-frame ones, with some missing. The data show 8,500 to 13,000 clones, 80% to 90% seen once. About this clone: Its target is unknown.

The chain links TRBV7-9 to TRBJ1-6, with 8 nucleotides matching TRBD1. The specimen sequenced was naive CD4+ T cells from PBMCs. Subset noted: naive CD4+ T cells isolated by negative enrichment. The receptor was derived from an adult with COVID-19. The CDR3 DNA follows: TGTGCCAGCAGCTCCGACAGGGGAGGGTATAATTCACCCCTCCACTTT. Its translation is CASSSDRGGYNSPLHF.